This T cell receptor beta chain was profiled in a study of technical replicates of blood from a few donors. Using immunoSEQ multiplex PCR, the repertoire was profiled, and TCRdb retains in-frame clones only, with some absent. The data hold under 95,000 clones, with approximately 95% observed a single time. The CDR3 loop spans 15 amino acids. V lost 6 bases and J 4 bases, leaving 18 bases between the germline ends. Looked up from germline, CDR1 is MDHEN and CDR2 is SYDVKM. Sequenced: T cells isolated from PBMCs. The J gene is TRBJ1-1, the V gene TRBV28, with D perhaps TRBD1 (6 bases). The clonotype was recovered from a human donor in good health. The CDR3 reads CASSHGGARGTEAFF. Here the CDR3 DNA reads TGTGCCAGCAGCCATGGGGGGGCGCGGGGCACTGAAGCTTTCTTT.